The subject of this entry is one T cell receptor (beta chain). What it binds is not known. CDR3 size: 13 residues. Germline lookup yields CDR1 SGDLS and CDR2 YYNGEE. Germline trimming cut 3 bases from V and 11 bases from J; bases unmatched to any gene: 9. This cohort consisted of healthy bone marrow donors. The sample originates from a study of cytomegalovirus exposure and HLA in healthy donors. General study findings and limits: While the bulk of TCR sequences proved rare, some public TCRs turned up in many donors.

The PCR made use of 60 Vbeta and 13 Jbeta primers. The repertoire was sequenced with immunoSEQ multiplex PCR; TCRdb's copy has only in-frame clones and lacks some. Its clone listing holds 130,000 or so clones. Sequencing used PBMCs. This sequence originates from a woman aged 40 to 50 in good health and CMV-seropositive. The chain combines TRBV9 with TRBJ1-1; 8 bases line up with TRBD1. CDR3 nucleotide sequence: TGTGCCAGCAGCGCCCAGGGGGCTGGACTGGCTTTCTTT. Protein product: CASSAQGAGLAFF.